The 8 T cell receptor beta chains below were found in one sample sequenced in a study of response to subunit inactivated influenza vaccine. Each CDR3 protein gets one entry after TCRdb re-called the RT-PCR reads with MiXCR. The sample holds some 540,000 distinct CDR3 sequences, under 30% seen once. These data also featured in a second study, about T cells expressing NK-cell markers. That report adds: It was by 5'RACE template switching with UMIs that TCR beta cDNA was made.

The specimen was CD4+ T cells sorted from PBMCs, collected 12 days after vaccination. Source of these receptors: a man aged 45 to 65 who received an inactivated influenza vaccine.

This chain joins TRBV4-3 and TRBJ2-1, with no clear D. This CDR3 has 16 amino acids. Trimming took off 1 base at V and 0 bases at J, with 10 bases between the two ends. Germline assignment: CDR1 LGHNA and CDR2 YSLEER. CDR3 DNA sequence: TGCGCCAGCAGCCAAGCATTCGGCAGCTCCTACAATGAGCAGTTCTTC. The encoded protein is CASSQAFGSSYNEQFF.

The sample holds one count of this clonotype. The gene calls are TRBV9 and TRBJ2-1; unclear D gene. The CDR3 spans 15 residues. Trimming took off 3 bases at V and 2 bases at J, with 12 bases between the two ends. Germline values: CDR1 SGDLS, CDR2 YYNGEE. The CDR3 spells CASSARENAYNEQFF. The CDR3 nucleotides are TGTGCCAGCAGCGCACGCGAGAATGCCTACAATGAGCAGTTCTTC.

The chain joins TRBV28 to TRBJ2-1; no clear D gene. CDR3 size: 13 residues. V was cut by 2 bases and J by 9 bases, with 11 bases left in between. CDR1 is MDHEN and CDR2 is SYDVKM in the germline V gene. This chain's CDR3 is CASSLRVLAEQFF. The CDR3 DNA reads as TGTGCCAGCAGTTTAAGGGTTTTGGCTGAGCAGTTCTTC.

The V call is TRBV6-2 or TRBV6-3, the J call TRBJ2-3, with TRBD2 identical over 8 bases. The germline CDR1 and CDR2 sequences are MNHEY and SVGEGT. This CDR3 contains 17 residues. V gave up 0 bases and J gave up 2 bases; unmatched junction bases: 7. The DNA of the CDR3 is TGTGCCAGCAGTTACTCGGCACTAGCGGTTTACACAGATACGCAGTATTTT. It translates to CASSYSALAVYTDTQYF.

This clonotype has a count of ten or more. The V call is TRBV3-1, the J call TRBJ2-1; 9 bases are a match to TRBD2. This CDR3 spans 16 amino acids. V shed 3 bases and J 0 bases; nucleotides not matched to a gene: 3. Germline CDR1 and CDR2: LGHDT and YNNKEL (reference sequence). The chain's CDR3 is CASSQTSGRSYNEQFF. CDR3 DNA sequence: TGTGCCAGCAGCCAGACTAGCGGCCGCTCCTACAATGAGCAGTTCTTC.

In its sample, this clonotype was seen a few times. The DNA of the CDR3 is TGTGCCAGCAGTTTCCAAACCGGGACAGGGACCTCCTACGAGCAGTACTTC. This sequence encodes CASSFQTGTGTSYEQYF. This rearrangement joins TRBV12-3 or TRBV12-4 to TRBJ2-7, with 9 bases that match TRBD1. V lost 3 bases to trimming and J lost 0 bases; unmatched junction nucleotides: 9. This CDR3 has 17 residues.

This clonotype was observed a handful of times. This rearrangement joins TRBV4-1 to TRBJ2-1, with D unclear. The CDR3 loop spans 14 amino acids. Trimming took off 0 bases at V and 8 bases at J, with 11 bases between the two ends. Germline V gene lookup returns CDR1 MGHRA and CDR2 YSYEKL. CDR3 loop: CASSQDLSIDEQFF. In nucleotides, the CDR3 is TGCGCCAGCAGCCAAGATTTGTCAATCGATGAGCAGTTCTTC.

The chain carries TRBV7-6 and TRBJ2-7; 7 nucleotides line up with TRBD2. The junction had 10 bases not matched to a gene; V was cut back by 5 bases and J by 3 bases. CDR1 and CDR2 from the germline V gene are SGHVS and FNYEAQ. The CDR3 length is 15 residues. The CDR3 DNA reads TGTGCCAGCAGCCTTACTCCCGGGACTAACTACGAGCAGTACTTC. This gives the protein CASSLTPGTNYEQYF.